This T cell receptor beta chain was found in a study of a mutant IDH1 vaccine in newly diagnosed glioma. Study-level results: Among all patients, vaccine-induced immune responses occurred in roughly 93%. Shifts in the top peripheral T cell clonotypes seemed unrelated to pseudoprogression.

Comment on this clone: Its specificity is unknown.

Time point specified: week 47, end of study. Vaccinated patients received 300 ug of mutant IDH1 20-mer peptide per dose, with topical imiquimod. This CDR3 contains 16 residues. From germline, CDR1 is MGHRA and CDR2 YSYEKL. Trimming shortened V by 5 bases and J by 1 base, and 15 bases separated the two germline ends. Clones were sequenced by immunoSEQ multiplex PCR, and TCRdb holds only the in-frame ones, with some missing. The sample records 56,000 or so clones, about 79% being singletons. The TCR sequence derives from a man in his fifties or sixties with glioma. Material: PBMCs, obtained from a glioma patient whose treatment included an IDH1 peptide vaccine. The chain has TRBV4-1 and TRBJ1-3; possible D gene TRBD1, 6 bases. CDR3 residues: CASSANGGRSGNTIYF. CDR3 in DNA: TGCGCCAGCAGCGCTAATGGGGGGCGGTCTGGAAACACCATATATTTT.